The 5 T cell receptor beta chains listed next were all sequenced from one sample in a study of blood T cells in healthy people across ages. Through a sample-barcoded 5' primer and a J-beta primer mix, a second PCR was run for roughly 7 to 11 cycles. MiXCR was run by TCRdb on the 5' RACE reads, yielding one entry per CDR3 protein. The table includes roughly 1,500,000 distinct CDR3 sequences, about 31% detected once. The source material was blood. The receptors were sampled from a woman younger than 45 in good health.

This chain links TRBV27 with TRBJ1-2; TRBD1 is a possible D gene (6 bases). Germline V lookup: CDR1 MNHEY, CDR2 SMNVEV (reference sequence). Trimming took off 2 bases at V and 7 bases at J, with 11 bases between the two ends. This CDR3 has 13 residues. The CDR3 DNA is TGTGCCAGCAGTTTACGCAGGGGTAGTGGCTACACCTTC. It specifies CASSLRRGSGYTF.

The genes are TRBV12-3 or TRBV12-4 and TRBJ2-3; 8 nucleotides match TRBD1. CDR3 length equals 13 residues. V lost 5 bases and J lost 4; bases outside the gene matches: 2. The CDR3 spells CASSKDRADTQYF. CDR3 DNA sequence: TGTGCCAGCAGTAAGGACAGGGCAGATACGCAGTATTTT.

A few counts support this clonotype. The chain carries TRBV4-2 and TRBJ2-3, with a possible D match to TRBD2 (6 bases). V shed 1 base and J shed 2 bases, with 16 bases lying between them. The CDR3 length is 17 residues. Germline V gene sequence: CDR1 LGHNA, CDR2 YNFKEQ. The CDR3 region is CASSQARERADTDTQYF. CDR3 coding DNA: TGTGCCAGCAGCCAAGCGCGCGAGCGGGCCGACACAGATACGCAGTATTTT.

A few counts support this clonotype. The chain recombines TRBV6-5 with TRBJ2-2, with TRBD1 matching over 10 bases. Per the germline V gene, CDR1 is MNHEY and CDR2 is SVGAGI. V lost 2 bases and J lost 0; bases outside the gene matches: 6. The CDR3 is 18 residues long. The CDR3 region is CASSYTGTGEANTGELFF. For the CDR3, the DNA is TGTGCCAGCAGTTACACCGGGACAGGGGAGGCGAACACCGGGGAGCTGTTTTTT.

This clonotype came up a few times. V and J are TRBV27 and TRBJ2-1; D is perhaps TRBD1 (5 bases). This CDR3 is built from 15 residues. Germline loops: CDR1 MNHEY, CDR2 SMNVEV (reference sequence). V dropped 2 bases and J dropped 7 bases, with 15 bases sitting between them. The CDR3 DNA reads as TGTGCCAGCAGTTTAGGGGCAGAGCCCTGGAATGAGCAGTTCTTC. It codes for CASSLGAEPWNEQFF.